A selection of T cell receptor beta chains follows, all from one sample in a study of identical twins. In TCRdb, the 5' RACE reads were re-called with MiXCR into one record per CDR3 protein. Of 400,000 or so distinct CDR3 sequences in the sample, roughly 9% were seen once. Sequenced: naive T cells sorted from blood. These receptor sequences come from a woman aged 45 to 65 in good health. The CDR3 runs from the conserved cysteine through the conserved F or W. The D gene is left open where the match is weak. For some rows the clone size is stated as once, few or many, or as a class when expanded; others skip it.

size	length	V	D	J	CDR3	DNA
many	14	TRBV10-3	.	TRBJ2-1	CAISESNAGNEQFF	TGTGCCATCAGTGAGTCGAATGCCGGCAATGAGCAGTTCTTC
many	15	TRBV29-1	.	TRBJ2-5	CSVEEMGGRKETQYF	TGCAGCGTTGAGGAAATGGGGGGAAGAAAAGAGACCCAGTACTTC
many	12	TRBV7-9	TRBD1	TRBJ1-2	CASTRTGPGYTF	TGTGCCAGCACGAGGACAGGGCCCGGCTACACCTTC
few	15	TRBV6-5	TRBD2	TRBJ2-3	CASSYSGGLGDTQYF	TGTGCCAGCAGTTACTCGGGAGGGTTGGGAGATACGCAGTATTTT
.	13	TRBV29-1	TRBD1	TRBJ1-1	CSGEQGMGTEAFF	TGCAGCGGAGAACAGGGGATGGGAACTGAAGCTTTCTTT
few	15	TRBV10-1	.	TRBJ2-3	CASSESAASTDTQYF	TGCGCCAGCAGTGAGTCTGCGGCAAGCACAGATACGCAGTATTTT
few	14	TRBV6-5	.	TRBJ2-5	CASSYATIGETQYF	TGTGCCAGCAGTTACGCCACCATTGGAGAGACCCAGTACTTC
few	14	TRBV24-1	.	TRBJ2-1	CATSFRDWPPEQFF	TGTGCCACCAGTTTTCGGGACTGGCCCCCGGAGCAGTTCTTC
many	14	TRBV14	.	TRBJ2-1	CASSQDHAEPTPFF	TGTGCCAGCAGCCAAGATCATGCGGAGCCAACCCCGTTCTTC
many	15	TRBV24-1	.	TRBJ2-5	CATSDSPDQQDTQYF	TGTGCCACCAGTGATTCCCCGGATCAACAGGACACCCAGTACTTC
.	16	TRBV5-1	.	TRBJ1-1	CASSWGTAGVNTEAFF	TGCGCCAGCAGCTGGGGGACGGCGGGGGTTAACACTGAAGCTTTCTTT